This TCR beta chain was recorded in a study of blood T cell repertoires in COVID-19. Study overall: The United States, Italy and Spain provided the acute and convalescent COVID-19 samples.

TCRdb keeps only in-frame clones here, not all; method: immunoSEQ multiplex PCR. The table has approximately 670,000 clones, about 90% seen once. The sequenced material came from peripheral blood. This receptor was obtained from a woman aged 18-30 years with acute or convalescent COVID-19.

The CDR3 reads CASSSLQGDTGELFF. The DNA for the CDR3 is TGTGCCAGCAGCTCCCTACAGGGGGACACCGGGGAGCTGTTTTTT. This rearrangement joins TRBV11-2 to TRBJ2-2; TRBD1 matches 8 bases. The length of the CDR3 is 15 residues. V was clipped by 4 bases and J by 3 bases; unmatched bases: 4. Germline CDR1 is SGHAT and CDR2 is FQNNGV.